These 29 T cell receptor beta chains were all obtained from the same sample, sequenced in a study of blood T cell repertoires in COVID-19. The protocol was immunoSEQ multiplex PCR, while the TCRdb copy is restricted to in-frame clones and leaves out a portion. The sample consists of about 220,000 clones, roughly 80% of them appearing once. Sequenced input: peripheral blood. The receptor set was obtained from a woman over 75 with COVID-19, enrolled during active disease.

The rearrangement uses TRBV5-5 and TRBJ1-1, with 8 positions matching TRBD1. V shed 0 bases, J shed 4 bases, and the junction held 8 bases outside the gene matches. CDR3 length: 16 amino acids. The germline V gene has CDR1 SGHKS and CDR2 YYEKEE (reference sequence). CDR3 sequence reads: CASSLVPGQAGTEAFF. CDR3 nucleotides: TGTGCCAGCAGCTTGGTCCCGGGACAGGCGGGCACTGAAGCTTTCTTT.

As concerns this clone: One end of the junction is discordant with germline, which a read error may explain. The rearrangement joins TRBV9 to TRBJ2-5; D is perhaps TRBD1 (6 bases). There are 15 residues in the CDR3. CDR1 and CDR2 (germline): SGDLS, YYNGEE. Here the CDR3 DNA reads TGTGCCAGCACCGTAGGGTTGTCAGGGGAAGAGACCCAGTACTTC. Translating gives CASTVGLSGEETQYF.

In DNA form, the CDR3 reads TGTGCCAGCAGCGCGGGAAGGGGAAGGACTGAAGCTTTCTTT. It is translated as CASSAGRGRTEAFF. The rearrangement uses TRBV7-6 and TRBJ1-1, with TRBD1 as a possible D gene (5 bases). CDR1 and CDR2 from the germline V gene are SGHVS and FNYEAQ. With 5 bases removed from V and 5 bases from J, the gap between germline ends came to 15 bases. This CDR3 has 14 residues.

The chain combines TRBV9 with TRBJ2-7, with no clear D. This CDR3 has 16 residues. Germline assignment: CDR1 SGDLS and CDR2 YYNGEE. Trimming left V 7 bases short and J 5 bases short, with 25 bases between. CDR3 region: CASGPLGGEIVHEQYF. The CDR3 DNA reads as TGTGCCAGCGGTCCTCTAGGCGGAGAAATAGTGCACGAGCAGTACTTC. Full variable domain (remainder filled in from reference TRBV9 and TRBJ2-7): DSGVTQTPKHLITATGQRVTLRCSPRSGDLSVYWYQQSLDQGLQFLIQYYNGEERAKGNILERFSAQQFPDLHSELNLSSLELGDSALYFCASGPLGGEIVHEQYFGPGTRLTVT.

The chain joins TRBV7-9 to TRBJ2-2; 7 positions match TRBD1. The CDR3 loop spans 17 amino acids. Germline V CDR1 and CDR2: SEHNR, FQNEAQ (reference sequence). V lost 1 base and J lost 0; bases outside the gene matches: 5. The CDR3 region is CASSLVLGTANTGELFF. The CDR3 coding sequence is TGTGCCAGCAGCTTAGTATTGGGGACAGCGAACACCGGGGAGCTGTTTTTT. The entire variable domain, with the rest obtained from reference TRBV7-9 and TRBJ2-2, is as follows: DTGVSQNPRHKITKRGQNVTFRCDPISEHNRLYWYRQTLGQGPEFLTYFQNEAQLEKSRLLSDRFSAERPKGSFSTLEIQRTEQGDSAMYLCASSLVLGTANTGELFFGEGSRLTVL.

This clone was recorded once. The chain links TRBV7-2 to TRBJ1-1; D is unclear. Germline-derived CDR1 and CDR2 are SGHTA and FQGNSA. The CDR3 consists of 13 residues. The V end lost 2 bases, the J end lost 1 base, and 5 bases lay between the germline ends. As DNA, the CDR3 is TGTGCCAGCAGCTTACGAGCGAACACTGAAGCTTTCTTT. Translating gives CASSLRANTEAFF.

J is TRBJ1-6 and V is TRBV7-9, with D unresolved. Germline CDR1 and CDR2: SEHNR and FQNEAQ (reference sequence). The CDR3 is 11 residues long. V lost 5 bases, J lost 14 bases, and 10 bases lay in between. As DNA, the CDR3 is TGTGCCAGCAGCGCCTCCGGGACCCTCCACTTT. Protein product: CASSASGTLHF.

The chain is built from TRBV21-1 and TRBJ2-7; the table calls TRBD1, which could not be checked here. TRBV21-1 is a pseudogene segment. This CDR3 is 19 amino acids long. The CDR3 is CASSKDAPGSPRGPYEQYF. The CDR3 DNA reads as TGTGCCAGCAGCAAAGATGCCCCCGGTTCCCCCAGGGGCCCCTACGAGCAGTACTTC.

The V call is TRBV11-2, the J call TRBJ2-3; D gene ambiguous. This CDR3 contains 13 residues. CDR1 is SGHAT, CDR2 FQNNGV, per germline. Trimming removed 0 bases at V and 3 bases at J, with 4 bases between. The DNA for the CDR3 is TGTGCCAGCAGCTTAGATCGGACAGATACGCAGTATTTT. Translating it yields CASSLDRTDTQYF.

The V gene is TRBV29-1, the J gene TRBJ2-1; TRBD2 aligns across 9 bases. Germline lookup yields CDR1 SQVTM and CDR2 ANQGSEA. After removal of 0 bases from V and 5 bases from J, the junction contained 5 bases not matched to a gene. The CDR3 totals 15 residues. This CDR3 is CSVEDRAGGNNEQFF. The DNA for the CDR3 is TGCAGCGTTGAAGATCGCGCGGGAGGGAACAATGAGCAGTTCTTC.

The table lists this clone with a few counts. The J gene is TRBJ2-7, the V gene TRBV21-1; no DNA check was done on the table's D call, TRBD2. TRBV21-1 is flagged as a pseudogene. This CDR3 has 10 amino acids. This CDR3 is CASSTGEQYF. The DNA for the CDR3 is TGTGCCAGCAGCACGGGGGAGCAGTACTTC.

The chain links TRBV13 to TRBJ1-5; 7 bases are shared with TRBD1. The CDR3 runs 15 residues. Per germline, CDR1 PRHDT and CDR2 FYEKMQ (reference sequence). Trimming removed 6 bases from V and 3 bases from J; junction bases left unmatched: 8. Written as DNA, the CDR3 is TGTGCCAGCAGTCGGTTTGGGACAGACAATCAGCCCCAGCATTTT. It codes for CASSRFGTDNQPQHF.

This chain connects TRBV6-5 to TRBJ1-1; TRBD1 might be the D (5 bases). Trimming cost V 4 bases and J 11 bases, with 20 bases left between them. Germline lookup yields CDR1 MNHEY and CDR2 SVGAGI. The CDR3 is 14 residues long. The CDR3 DNA is TGTGCCAGCAGTTTAAGGTCAGGGCTCGCCTATGCTTTCTTT. Protein: CASSLRSGLAYAFF.

The chain combines TRBV11-2 with TRBJ1-2; 9 positions agree with TRBD1. The CDR3 totals 15 residues. V shed 3 bases, J shed 7 bases, and the junction held 9 bases outside the gene matches. CDR1 is SGHAT, CDR2 FQNNGV, per germline. The CDR3 is CASSFSGTGMSGYTF. Here the CDR3 DNA reads TGTGCCAGCAGCTTCTCCGGGACAGGGATGAGTGGCTACACCTTC.

The chain couples TRBV4-1 to TRBJ1-5; D possibly corresponds to TRBD1 (5 bases). The CDR3 runs 16 residues. V lost 4 bases, J lost 3 bases, and 16 bases lay in between. Looked up from germline, CDR1 is MGHRA and CDR2 is YSYEKL. This CDR3 reads CASSPRGGAANQPQHF. For the CDR3, the DNA is TGCGCCAGCAGCCCTCGGGGAGGGGCGGCCAATCAGCCCCAGCATTTT.

The chain joins TRBV6-6 to TRBJ2-3, with D unresolved. The germline gives CDR1 MNHNY, CDR2 SVGAGI (reference sequence). V was clipped by 2 bases and J by 5 bases, with 14 bases between them. The CDR3 has 15 residues. CDR3 in amino acids: CASSYDPSSLDTQYF. The CDR3 nucleotides read TGTGCCAGCAGTTACGATCCCTCCAGTCTAGATACGCAGTATTTT.

This clone was picked up a small number of times. This chain joins TRBV2 and TRBJ1-1; D remains ambiguous. Germline loops: CDR1 SNHLY, CDR2 FYNNEI. The V gene lost 5 bases and the J gene lost 6 bases, with 19 bases spanning the gap. The CDR3 is 15 residues long. The CDR3 bases are TGTGCCAGCAGTACCACGCAGTCCCTTCAGGCTGAAGCTTTCTTT. Protein product: CASSTTQSLQAEAFF.

The chain recombines TRBV6-6 with TRBJ2-6; the match to TRBD1 covers 8 bases. The CDR3 length is 15 residues. V was clipped by 8 bases and J by 3 bases; unmatched bases: 6. From germline, CDR1 is MNHNY and CDR2 SVGAGI (reference sequence). Written as DNA, the CDR3 is TGTGCCAGCCTCCCAGGGGGCGTTGGGGCCAACGTCCTGACTTTC. It encodes CASLPGGVGANVLTF.

Worth noting for this clone: An end of the junction differs from the germline gene, which may be a read error. This rearrangement joins TRBV7-9 to TRBJ2-2; 9 bases line up with TRBD1. Germline V gene lookup returns CDR1 SEHNR and CDR2 FQNEAQ (reference sequence). The CDR3 runs 16 residues. CDR3 amino acids: CASTLTGGAGTGELFF. CDR3 in DNA: TGTGCCAGCACCTTAACAGGGGGCGCGGGAACCGGGGAGCTGTTTTTT.

This chain connects TRBV20-1 to TRBJ2-7; D is possibly TRBD2 (5 bases). Trimming stripped 3 bases from V and 6 bases from J, with 15 bases between. CDR3 length: 13 amino acids. Germline loops: CDR1 DFQATT, CDR2 SNEGSKA (reference sequence). The CDR3 region has the DNA TGCAGTGCTAGTAAACTAGTTGGTGGCGAGCAGTACTTC. Amino acids: CSASKLVGGEQYF.

V gene TRBV5-1 combines with J gene TRBJ1-4, with TRBD1 identical over 9 bases. The CDR3 loop spans 15 amino acids. J lost 8 bases, V lost 2 bases, and 7 bases had no gene match. Germline-derived CDR1 and CDR2 are SGHRS and YFSETQ. Here the CDR3 reads CASSFTGGEDEKLFF. The CDR3 DNA follows: TGCGCCAGCAGCTTTACAGGGGGCGAAGACGAAAAACTGTTTTTT.

This clone has just one count. The chain joins TRBV6-5 to TRBJ1-2, with 7 nucleotides matching TRBD1. CDR3 length equals 14 residues. With V trimmed by 6 bases and J by 4 bases, 8 bases remained unmatched. Germline values: CDR1 MNHEY, CDR2 SVGAGI. The chain's CDR3 is CASRTSQGFYGYTF. In DNA, the CDR3 is TGTGCCAGCAGAACCTCACAGGGGTTCTATGGCTACACCTTC.

The J gene is TRBJ2-1, the V gene TRBV7-3, with 7 bases lining up with TRBD2. This CDR3 region has 14 residues. Losses at the gene ends were 2 bases for V and 8 bases for J; bases not matched to a gene: 6. Germline lookup yields CDR1 SGHTA and CDR2 FQGTGA. The CDR3, as DNA: TGTGCCAGCAGCTTAGCGGCGGGGGTCTATGAGCAGTTCTTC. Its protein is CASSLAAGVYEQFF.

V gene TRBV23-1 combines with J gene TRBJ1-2; tentatively, D is TRBD1 (6 bases). TRBV23-1 is filed as an ORF, its function uncertain. V lost 6 bases and J 0 bases, leaving 17 bases between the germline ends. The CDR3 sequence is 16 residues long. The CDR3 spells CASSHTGTRPNYGYTF. The CDR3 DNA reads TGCGCCAGCAGCCATACCGGGACAAGACCTAACTATGGCTACACCTTC.

This clone was detected only once. V is TRBV7-9 and J is TRBJ1-6; 10 bases fit TRBD1. The CDR3 extends over 15 amino acids. V was clipped by 0 bases and J by 10 bases; unmatched bases: 3. The V gene's germline CDR1 is SEHNR and CDR2 FQNEAQ (reference sequence). The CDR3 reads CASSLAGQGGSPLHF. As DNA, the CDR3 is TGTGCCAGCAGCTTAGCTGGACAGGGGGGCTCACCCCTCCACTTT.

The chain combines TRBV2 with TRBJ2-3; D might be TRBD2 (5 bases). The CDR3 runs 14 residues. CDR1 is SNHLY, CDR2 FYNNEI, per germline. V was shortened by 7 bases and J by 6 bases, with 17 bases between the two germline ends. DNA for the CDR3: TGTGCCAGCAATGGGCTAGCCTTCAGGGATACGCAGTATTTT. The encoded protein is CASNGLAFRDTQYF.

V usage is TRBV9 and J usage is TRBJ2-1; D perhaps matches TRBD1 (7 bases). The ends were cut back, 1 base at V and 9 bases at J, with 17 bases in the middle. Per germline, CDR1 SGDLS and CDR2 YYNGEE. The CDR3 totals 15 residues. The CDR3 region has the DNA TGTGCCAGCAGCGTATCCGGGTTCCAGGGGGGTGAGCAGTTCTTC. Protein sequence: CASSVSGFQGGEQFF.

The table lists this clone with a count of one. The V gene is TRBV30, the J gene TRBJ2-3, with 12 bases fitting TRBD2. The trim removed 1 base at V and 5 bases at J, leaving 7 bases unmatched. The CDR3 length is 16 residues. The V gene's germline CDR1 is GTSNPN and CDR2 SVGIG (reference sequence). The CDR3 loop reads CAWSASTSGGIDTQYF. The CDR3 bases are TGTGCCTGGAGTGCCTCGACTAGCGGGGGAATAGATACGCAGTATTTT.

The V call is TRBV7-2, the J call TRBJ2-3; 7 bases match TRBD2. Per germline, CDR1 SGHTA and CDR2 FQGNSA. The CDR3 consists of 13 residues. The ends lost 4 bases at V and 5 bases at J; junction bases unmatched: 3. The CDR3 reads CASSWGGVDTQYF. The CDR3 nucleotides read TGTGCCAGCAGCTGGGGGGGGGTAGATACGCAGTATTTT. Together with reference TRBV7-2 and TRBJ2-3, the CDR3 gives the full variable domain: GAGVSQSPSNKVTEKGKDVELRCDPISGHTALYWYRQSLGQGLEFLIYFQGNSAPDKSGLPSDRFSAERTGGSVSTLTIQRTQQEDSAVYLCASSWGGVDTQYFGPGTRLTVL.